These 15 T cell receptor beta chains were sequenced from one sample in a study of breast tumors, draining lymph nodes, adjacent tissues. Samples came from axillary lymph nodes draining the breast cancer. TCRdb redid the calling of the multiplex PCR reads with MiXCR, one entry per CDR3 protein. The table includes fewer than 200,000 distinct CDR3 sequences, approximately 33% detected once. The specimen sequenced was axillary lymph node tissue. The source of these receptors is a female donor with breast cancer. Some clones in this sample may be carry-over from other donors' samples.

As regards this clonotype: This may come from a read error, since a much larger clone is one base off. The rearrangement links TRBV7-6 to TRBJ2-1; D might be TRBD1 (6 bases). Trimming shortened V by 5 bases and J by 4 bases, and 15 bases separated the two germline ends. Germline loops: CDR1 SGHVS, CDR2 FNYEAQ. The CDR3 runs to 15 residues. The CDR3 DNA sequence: TGTGCCAGCAGCCCGAGACAGGTGGGATACAATGAGCAGTTCTTC. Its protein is CASSPRQVGYNEQFF.

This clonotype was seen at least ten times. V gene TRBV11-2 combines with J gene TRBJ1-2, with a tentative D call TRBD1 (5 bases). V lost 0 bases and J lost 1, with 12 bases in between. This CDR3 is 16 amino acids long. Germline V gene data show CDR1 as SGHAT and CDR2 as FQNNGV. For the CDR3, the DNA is TGTGCCAGCAGCTTAGACAGGGCTTCATATAACTATGGCTACACCTTC. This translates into CASSLDRASYNYGYTF.

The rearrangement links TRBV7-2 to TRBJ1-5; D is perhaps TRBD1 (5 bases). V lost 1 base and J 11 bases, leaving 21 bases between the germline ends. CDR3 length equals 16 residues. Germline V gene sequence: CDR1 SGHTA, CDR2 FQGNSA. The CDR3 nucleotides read TGTGCCAGCAGCTTAGTTGCGGGGGATCGGTGGGGAGCCCAGCATTTT. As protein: CASSLVAGDRWGAQHF. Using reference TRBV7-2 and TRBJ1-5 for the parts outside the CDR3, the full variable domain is GAGVSQSPSNKVTEKGKDVELRCDPISGHTALYWYRQSLGQGLEFLIYFQGNSAPDKSGLPSDRFSAERTGGSVSTLTIQRTQQEDSAVYLCASSLVAGDRWGAQHFGDGTRLSIL.

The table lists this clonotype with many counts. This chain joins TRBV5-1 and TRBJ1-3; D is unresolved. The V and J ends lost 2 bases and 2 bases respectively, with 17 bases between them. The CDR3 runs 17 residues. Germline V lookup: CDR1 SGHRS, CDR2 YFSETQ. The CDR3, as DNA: TGCGCCAGCAGCTTACCCCGGAGGTCCCTCGCTGGAAACACCATATATTTT. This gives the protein CASSLPRRSLAGNTIYF.

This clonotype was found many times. CDR3 sequence reads: CASSQERGLAGEQFF. For the CDR3, the DNA is TGTGCCAGCAGCCAAGAACGGGGACTAGCTGGTGAGCAGTTCTTC. This rearrangement joins TRBV4-2 to TRBJ2-1; TRBD2 aligns across 9 bases. V was pared by 0 bases and J by 9 bases, with 6 bases of the junction left unmatched. CDR3 length: 15 amino acids. Germline CDR1 LGHNA, CDR2 YNFKEQ.

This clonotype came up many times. CDR3 amino acids: CASSPSSGAGLGEQYF. In DNA, the CDR3 is TGTGCCAGCAGTCCGAGTAGCGGGGCCGGGCTGGGAGAGCAGTACTTC. This chain joins TRBV7-9 and TRBJ2-7; 8 bases are a match to TRBD2. Germline trimming cut 6 bases from V and 7 bases from J; bases unmatched to any gene: 17. Germline-derived CDR1 and CDR2 are SEHNR and FQNEAQ (reference sequence). The CDR3 has 16 amino acids. Based on the CDR3 plus reference TRBV7-9 and TRBJ2-7, the full variable domain is DTGVSQNPRHKITKRGQNVTFRCDPISEHNRLYWYRQTLGQGPEFLTYFQNEAQLEKSRLLSDRFSAERPKGSFSTLEIQRTEQGDSAMYLCASSPSSGAGLGEQYFGPGTRLTVT.

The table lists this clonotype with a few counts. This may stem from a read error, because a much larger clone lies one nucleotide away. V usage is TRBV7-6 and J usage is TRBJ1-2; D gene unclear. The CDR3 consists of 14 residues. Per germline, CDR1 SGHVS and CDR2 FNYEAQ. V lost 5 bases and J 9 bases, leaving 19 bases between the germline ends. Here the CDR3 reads CASSLSPGEGSYTF. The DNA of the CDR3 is TGTGCCAGCAGCCTCTCCCCGGGAGAGGGTAGCTACACCTTC. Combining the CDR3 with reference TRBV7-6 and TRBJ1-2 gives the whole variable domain GAGVSQSPRYKVTKRGQDVALRCDPISGHVSLYWYRQALGQGPEFLTYFNYEAQQDKSGLPNDRFSAERPEGSISTLTIQRTEQRDSAMYRCASSLSPGEGSYTFGSGTRLTVV.

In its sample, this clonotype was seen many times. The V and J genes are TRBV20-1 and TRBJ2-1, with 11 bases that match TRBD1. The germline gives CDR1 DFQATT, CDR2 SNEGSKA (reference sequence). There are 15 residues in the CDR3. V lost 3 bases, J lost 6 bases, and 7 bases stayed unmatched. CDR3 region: CSASYGTGGGNEQFF. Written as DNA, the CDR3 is TGCAGTGCTAGTTATGGGACAGGGGGTGGCAATGAGCAGTTCTTC.

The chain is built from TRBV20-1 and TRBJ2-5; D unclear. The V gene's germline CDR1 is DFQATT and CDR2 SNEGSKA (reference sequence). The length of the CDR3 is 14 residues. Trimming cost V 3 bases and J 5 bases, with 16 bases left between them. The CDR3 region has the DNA TGCAGTGCTAGCAGACCCTCCGGCCGGGAGACCCAGTACTTC. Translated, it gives CSASRPSGRETQYF.

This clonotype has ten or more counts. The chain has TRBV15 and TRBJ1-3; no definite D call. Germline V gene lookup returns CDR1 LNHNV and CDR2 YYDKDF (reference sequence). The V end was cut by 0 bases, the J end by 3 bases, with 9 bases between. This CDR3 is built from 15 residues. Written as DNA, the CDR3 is TGTGCCACCAGCAGAGATATAGCAGGTGGAAACACCATATATTTT. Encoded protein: CATSRDIAGGNTIYF.

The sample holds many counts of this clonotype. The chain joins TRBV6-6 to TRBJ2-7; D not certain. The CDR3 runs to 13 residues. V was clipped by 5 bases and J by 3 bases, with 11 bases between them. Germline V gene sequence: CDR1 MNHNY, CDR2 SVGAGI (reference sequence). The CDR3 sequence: CASSKELNYEQYF. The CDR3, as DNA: TGTGCCAGCAGTAAAGAACTCAACTACGAGCAGTACTTC.

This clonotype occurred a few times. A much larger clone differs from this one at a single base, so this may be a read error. CDR3 nucleotide sequence: TGTGCCAGCAGCGTAGACGGTGTACAAGAGACCCAGTGCTTC. Its translation is CASSVDGVQETQCF. The chain is built from TRBV9 and TRBJ2-5; D not certain. This CDR3 region has 14 residues. CDR1 is SGDLS and CDR2 is YYNGEE in the germline V gene.

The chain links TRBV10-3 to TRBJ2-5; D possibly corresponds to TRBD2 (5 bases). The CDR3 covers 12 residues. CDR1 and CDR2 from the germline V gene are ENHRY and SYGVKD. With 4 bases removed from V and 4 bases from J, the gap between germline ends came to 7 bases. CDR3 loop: CAISGAGETQYF. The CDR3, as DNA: TGTGCCATCAGTGGGGCGGGAGAGACCCAGTACTTC.

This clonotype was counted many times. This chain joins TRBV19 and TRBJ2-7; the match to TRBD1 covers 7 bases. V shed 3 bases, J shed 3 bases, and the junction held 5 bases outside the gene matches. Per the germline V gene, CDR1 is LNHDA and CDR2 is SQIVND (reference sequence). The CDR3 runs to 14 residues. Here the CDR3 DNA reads TGTGCCAGTAGTATGGGGCAGGGGGTCTACGAGCAGTACTTC. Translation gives CASSMGQGVYEQYF.

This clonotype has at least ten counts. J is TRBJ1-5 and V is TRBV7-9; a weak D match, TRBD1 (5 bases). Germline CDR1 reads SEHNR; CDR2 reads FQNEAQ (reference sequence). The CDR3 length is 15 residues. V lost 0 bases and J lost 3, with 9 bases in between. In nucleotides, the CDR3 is TGTGCCAGCAGCTTAGCAGGGGTATACAATCAGCCCCAGCATTTT. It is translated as CASSLAGVYNQPQHF.